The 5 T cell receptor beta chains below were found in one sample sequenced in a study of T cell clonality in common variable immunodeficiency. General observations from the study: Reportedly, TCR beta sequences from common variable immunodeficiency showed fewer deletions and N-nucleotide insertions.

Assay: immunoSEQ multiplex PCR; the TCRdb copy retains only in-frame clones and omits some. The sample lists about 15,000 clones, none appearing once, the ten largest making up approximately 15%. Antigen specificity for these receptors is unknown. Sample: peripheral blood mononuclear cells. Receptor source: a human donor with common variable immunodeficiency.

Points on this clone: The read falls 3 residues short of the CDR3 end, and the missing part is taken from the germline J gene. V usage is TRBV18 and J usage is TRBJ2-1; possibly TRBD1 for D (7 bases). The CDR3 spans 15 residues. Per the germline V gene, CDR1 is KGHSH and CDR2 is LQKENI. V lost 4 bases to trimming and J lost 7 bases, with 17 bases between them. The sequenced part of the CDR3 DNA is TGTGCCAGCTCACTATTACAGGGGCGGGGAAATGAG. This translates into CASSLLQGRGNE. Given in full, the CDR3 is CASSLLQGRGNEQFF.

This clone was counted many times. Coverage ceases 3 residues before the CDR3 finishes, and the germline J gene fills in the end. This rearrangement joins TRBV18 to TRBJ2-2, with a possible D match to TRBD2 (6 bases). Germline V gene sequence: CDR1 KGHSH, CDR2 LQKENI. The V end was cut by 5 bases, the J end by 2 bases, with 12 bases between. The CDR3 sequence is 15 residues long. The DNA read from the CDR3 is TGTGCCAGCTCAGTCCCTAGCGCAAACACCGGGGAG. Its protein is CASSVPSANTGE. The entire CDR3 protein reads CASSVPSANTGELFF.

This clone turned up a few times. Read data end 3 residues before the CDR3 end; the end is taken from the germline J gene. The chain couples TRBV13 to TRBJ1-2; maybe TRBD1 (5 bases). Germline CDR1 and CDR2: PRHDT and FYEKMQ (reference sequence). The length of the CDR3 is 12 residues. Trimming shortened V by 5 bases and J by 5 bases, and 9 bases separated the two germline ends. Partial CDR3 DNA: TGTGCCAGCAGCCCGCAGGGATATGGC. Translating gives CASSPQGYG. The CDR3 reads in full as CASSPQGYGYTF.

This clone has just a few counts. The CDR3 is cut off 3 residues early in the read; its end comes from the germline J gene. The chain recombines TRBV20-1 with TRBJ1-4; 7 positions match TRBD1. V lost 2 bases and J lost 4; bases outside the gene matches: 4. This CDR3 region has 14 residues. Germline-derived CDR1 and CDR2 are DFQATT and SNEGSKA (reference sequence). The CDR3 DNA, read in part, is TGCAGTGCTAGATCCGGGACAGTTAATGAAAAA. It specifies CSARSGTVNEK. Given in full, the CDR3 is CSARSGTVNEKLFF.

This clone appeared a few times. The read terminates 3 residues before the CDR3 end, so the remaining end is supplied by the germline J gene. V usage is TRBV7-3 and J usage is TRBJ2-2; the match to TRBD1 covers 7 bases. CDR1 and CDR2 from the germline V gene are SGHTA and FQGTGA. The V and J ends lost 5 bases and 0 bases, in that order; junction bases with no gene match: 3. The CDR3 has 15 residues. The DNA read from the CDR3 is TGTGCCAGCAGCCGGACAGGAGCGAACACCGGGGAG. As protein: CASSRTGANTGE. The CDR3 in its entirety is CASSRTGANTGELFF. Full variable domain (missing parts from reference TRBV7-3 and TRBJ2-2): GAGVSQTPSNKVTEKGKYVELRCDPISGHTALYWYRQSLGQGPEFLIYFQGTGAADDSGLPNDRFFAVRPEGSVSTLKIQRTERGDSAVYLCASSRTGANTGELFFGEGSRLTVL.